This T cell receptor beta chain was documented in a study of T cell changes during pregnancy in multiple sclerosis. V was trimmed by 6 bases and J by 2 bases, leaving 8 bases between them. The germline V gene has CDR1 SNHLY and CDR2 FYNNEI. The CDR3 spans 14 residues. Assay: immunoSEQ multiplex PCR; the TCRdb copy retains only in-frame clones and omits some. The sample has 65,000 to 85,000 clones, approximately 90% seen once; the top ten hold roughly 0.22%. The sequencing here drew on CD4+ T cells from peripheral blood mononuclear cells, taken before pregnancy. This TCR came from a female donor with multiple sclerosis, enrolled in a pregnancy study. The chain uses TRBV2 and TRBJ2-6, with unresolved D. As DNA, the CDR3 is TGTGCCAGCAGGTCTAGTACTGGGGCCAACGTCCTGACTTTC. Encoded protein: CASRSSTGANVLTF.